This TCR beta chain was obtained from a study of radiation and T cells in renal cell carcinoma. Method: immunoSEQ multiplex PCR; TCRdb's copy keeps in-frame clones and lacks some. The table records some 25,000 clones, more than 45% of them present only once. Germline lookup yields CDR1 MNHEY and CDR2 SMNVEV (reference sequence). The CDR3 totals 16 residues. J gave up 1 base and V 5 bases, and 4 bases lay outside the gene matches. The treatment denotes: treatment-naive control, cytoreductive nephrectomy. The sequence was obtained from a man in his forties with renal cell carcinoma. The chain has TRBV27 and TRBJ2-2; 10 nucleotides match TRBD2. This sample comprised tumor tissue, obtained from a patient whose treatment was nephrectomy without radiotherapy. CDR3 loop: CASSDIAGGNTGELFF. The DNA for the CDR3 is TGTGCCAGCAGTGATATAGCGGGAGGGAACACCGGGGAGCTGTTTTTT.